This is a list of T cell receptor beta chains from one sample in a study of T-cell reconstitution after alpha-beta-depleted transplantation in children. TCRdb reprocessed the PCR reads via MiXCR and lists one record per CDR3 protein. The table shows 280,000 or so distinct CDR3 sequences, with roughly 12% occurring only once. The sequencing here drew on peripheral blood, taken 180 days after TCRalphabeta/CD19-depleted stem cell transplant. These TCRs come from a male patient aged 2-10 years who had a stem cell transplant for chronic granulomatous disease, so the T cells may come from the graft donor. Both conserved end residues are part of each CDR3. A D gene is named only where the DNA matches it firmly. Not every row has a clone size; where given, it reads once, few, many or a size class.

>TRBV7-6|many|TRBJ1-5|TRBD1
TGTGCCAGCAGCCTGACAGGGAATCAGCCCCAGCATTTT
CASSLTGNQPQHF
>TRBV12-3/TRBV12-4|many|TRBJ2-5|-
TGTGCCAGCAGTATTCACAGGGAGACCCAGTACTTC
CASSIHRETQYF
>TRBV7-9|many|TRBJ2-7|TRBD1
TGTGCCAGCAGCCAGGACAGGGGGACCTCCTACGAGCAGTACTTC
CASSQDRGTSYEQYF
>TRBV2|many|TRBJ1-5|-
TGTGCCAGCAGCCTAGGACAGTTCCCCGATCAGCCCCAGCATTTT
CASSLGQFPDQPQHF
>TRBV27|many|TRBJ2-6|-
TGTGCCAGCAGTTCCCGGCTCTCTGGGGCCAACGTCCTGACTTTC
CASSSRLSGANVLTF
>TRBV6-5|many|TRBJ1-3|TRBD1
TGTGCCAGCAGTTACGCGTTAACAGGGGCCAGCTCTGGAAACACCATATATTTT
CASSYALTGASSGNTIYF
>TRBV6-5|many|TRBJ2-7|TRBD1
TGTGCCAGCAGTTACTCGATGACAGGGGTTGCGAGCGAGCAGTACTTC
CASSYSMTGVASEQYF
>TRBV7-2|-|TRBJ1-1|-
TGTGCCAGCAGCCCATTGAGCGCTGAAGCTTTCTTT
CASSPLSAEAFF
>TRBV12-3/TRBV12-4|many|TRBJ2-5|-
TGTGCCAGCAGTTTTGGGGGGCTGGGTTGGGAGACCCAGTACTTC
CASSFGGLGWETQYF
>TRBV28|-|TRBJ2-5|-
TGTGCCAGCAGTTATCTTCAAGAGACCCAGTACTTC
CASSYLQETQYF
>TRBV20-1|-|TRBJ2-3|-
TGCAGTGCGCCGGTATGGTCAGATACGCAGTATTTT
CSAPVWSDTQYF
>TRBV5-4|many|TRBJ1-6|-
TGTGCCAGCAGCTTGGTGCAGGGTCGGGTCCCTCGGGGATCACCCCTCCACTTT
CASSLVQGRVPRGSPLHF
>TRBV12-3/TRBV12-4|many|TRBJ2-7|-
TGTGCCAGCAAACGGGACTCGGGGTACGAGCAGTACTTC
CASKRDSGYEQYF
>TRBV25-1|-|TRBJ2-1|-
TGTGCCAGCAGTGCGAGCTTTGAGCAGTTCTTC
CASSASFEQFF
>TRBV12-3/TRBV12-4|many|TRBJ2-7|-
TGTGCCAGCACCCATTCCGGGTACGAGCAGTACTTC
CASTHSGYEQYF
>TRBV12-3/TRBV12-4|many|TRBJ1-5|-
TGTGCCAGCAGTTTAGGAGGGGCGGCAAACTATGGCAATCAGCCCCAGCATTTT
CASSLGGAANYGNQPQHF
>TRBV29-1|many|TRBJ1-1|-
TGCAGCGTTGGGGCAGGGATGAACACTGAAGCTTTCTTT
CSVGAGMNTEAFF
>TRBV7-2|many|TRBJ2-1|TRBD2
TGTGCCAGCAGCTTAGCGGTCGCAGCGGGAGATTTGAGCTCCTACAATGAGCAGTTCTTC
CASSLAVAAGDLSSYNEQFF
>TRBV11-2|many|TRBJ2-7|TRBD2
TGTGCCAGCAGCTTAGGTCGGCCTAGCGGGAGCGCGCACCCCTACGAGCAGTACTTC
CASSLGRPSGSAHPYEQYF
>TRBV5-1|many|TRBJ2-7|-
TGCGCCAGCAGCCCGACGGGGGCCTACGAGCAGTACTTC
CASSPTGAYEQYF
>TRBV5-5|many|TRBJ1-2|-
TGTGCCAGCAGCTTGTCGGGTCTGGGTGATCTTGTCGTTGGCTACACCTTC
CASSLSGLGDLVVGYTF
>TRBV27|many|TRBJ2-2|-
TGTGCCAGCAGTTTTGGGGGTCCCGGGGAGCTGTTTTTT
CASSFGGPGELFF
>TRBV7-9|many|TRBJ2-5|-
TGTGCCAGCAGCCTCACGGGGGACGAGACCCAGTACTTC
CASSLTGDETQYF
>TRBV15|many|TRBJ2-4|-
TGTGCCACCAGCAGAGATCTTGGCAGGGTAGCCAAAAACATTCAGTACTTC
CATSRDLGRVAKNIQYF
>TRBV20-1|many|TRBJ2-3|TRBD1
TGCAGTGCCAGGCCCCCGGGACAGGGGTATCCAGATACGCAGTATTTT
CSARPPGQGYPDTQYF
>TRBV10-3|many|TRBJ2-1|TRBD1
TGTGCCATCAGACAGGGGTACAATGAGCAGTTCTTC
CAIRQGYNEQFF
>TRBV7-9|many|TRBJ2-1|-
TGTGCCAGCAGCTTACAACACACGAATGAGCAGTTCTTC
CASSLQHTNEQFF
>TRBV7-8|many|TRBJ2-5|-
TGTGCCAGCAGCTTGCGTCAGGGGCCCAGTGAGACCCAGTACTTC
CASSLRQGPSETQYF
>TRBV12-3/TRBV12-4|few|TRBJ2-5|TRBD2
TGTGCCAGCAGTTTACGGCCAGCGGGGGGCCTTAGTGCCCAGTACTTC
CASSLRPAGGLSAQYF
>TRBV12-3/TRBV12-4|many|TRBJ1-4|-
TGTGCCAGCAGCCCGACGGCCGGTGAAAAACTGTTTTTT
CASSPTAGEKLFF
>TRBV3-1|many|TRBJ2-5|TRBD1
TGTGCCAGCAGCCAATCCGGGACAGGCCAATGGACCCAGTACTTC
CASSQSGTGQWTQYF
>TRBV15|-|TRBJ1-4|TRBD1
TGTGCCACCGCTGCGGGACAGCTCAATGAAAAACTGTTTTTT
CATAAGQLNEKLFF
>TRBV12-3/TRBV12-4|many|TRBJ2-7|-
TGTGCCAGCAGTTCAGGGTCCTACGAGCAGTACTTC
CASSSGSYEQYF
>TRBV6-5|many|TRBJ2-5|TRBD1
TGTGCCAGCAGTTGGACAGGGGTCGAGACCCAGTACTTC
CASSWTGVETQYF
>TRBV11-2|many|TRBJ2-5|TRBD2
TGTGCCAGCAGCTTAGATGGACTAGCGGGGGGGCCCTACCAAGAGACCCAGTACTTC
CASSLDGLAGGPYQETQYF
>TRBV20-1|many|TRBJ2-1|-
TGCAGTGCTAGGGGTCGAAGGATGAGCTCCTACAATGAGCAGTTCTTC
CSARGRRMSSYNEQFF
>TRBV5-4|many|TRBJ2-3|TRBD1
TGTGCCAGCAGCCGACCGGGACAGTTATCTAGCACAGATACGCAGTATTTT
CASSRPGQLSSTDTQYF